A single sample gave rise to the 32 T cell receptor beta chains below, sequenced in a study of control samples from healthy donors and cancer patients (TCRdb year 2020). Library prep was done by the immunoSEQ multiplex PCR assay. TCRdb holds this immuneACCESS table with in-frame rearrangements only. Some clones are missing; in checked studies, unresolved V genes explain under half, and the rest has no known cause. The sample includes some 140,000 clones, with roughly 92% observed a single time. Of the sample, about 10% falls within the top ten clones. The specimen was blood. The receptors originated from a man aged 30-40 years in good health.

The CDR3 spells CASSQGWGNQPQHF. The CDR3 DNA sequence: TGTGCCAGCAGTCAGGGTTGGGGCAATCAGCCCCAGCATTTT. This sequence joins TRBV2 and TRBJ1-5, with a possible D match to TRBD1 (5 bases). Germline CDR1 SNHLY, CDR2 FYNNEI. This CDR3 contains 14 residues. The V gene lost 5 bases and the J gene lost 2 bases, with 10 bases spanning the gap.

The V gene is TRBV2, the J gene TRBJ2-2, with D perhaps matching TRBD2 (6 bases). Germline CDR1 reads SNHLY; CDR2 reads FYNNEI. V lost 8 bases and J 0 bases, leaving 10 bases between the germline ends. The CDR3 sequence is 14 residues long. CDR3 in amino acids: CASLRGSNTGELFF. As DNA, the CDR3 is TGTGCCAGCCTACGGGGGTCGAACACCGGGGAGCTGTTTTTT.

This chain uses TRBV13 with TRBJ2-4, with 7 bases fitting TRBD2. V lost 2 bases, J lost 0 bases, and 7 bases stayed unmatched. There are 17 residues in the CDR3. The germline V gene encodes CDR1 PRHDT and CDR2 FYEKMQ (reference sequence). In DNA, the CDR3 is TGTGCCAGCAGCTTAAGAGCGGGAAGGGGAGCCAAAAACATTCAGTACTTC. Amino acids: CASSLRAGRGAKNIQYF.

In nucleotides, the CDR3 is TGTGCCAGCAGTGAAAGGGACAGCCCCACCTACGAGCAGTACTTC. It translates to CASSERDSPTYEQYF. The gene calls are TRBV25-1 and TRBJ2-7, with 7 bases fitting TRBD1. CDR3 length: 15 residues. Germline CDR1 and CDR2: MGHDK and SYGVNS. J lost 2 bases, V lost 2 bases, and 6 bases had no gene match.

V is TRBV2 and J is TRBJ2-3, with D possibly matching TRBD2 (5 bases). Trimming shortened V by 2 bases and J by 2 bases, and 5 bases separated the two germline ends. Per the germline V gene, CDR1 is SNHLY and CDR2 is FYNNEI. The CDR3 is made up of 13 amino acids. For the CDR3, the DNA is TGTGCCAGCAGTGAACTAGCCACAGATACGCAGTATTTT. Amino acid sequence: CASSELATDTQYF.

The chain recombines TRBV19 with TRBJ2-1, with D unclear. The CDR3 has 15 residues. Germline V gene data show CDR1 as LNHDA and CDR2 as SQIVND (reference sequence). The germline V and J ends were trimmed by 3 bases and 0 bases, with 9 bases remaining between them. CDR3 protein: CASSIPLSSYNEQFF. The CDR3 DNA sequence: TGTGCCAGTAGTATCCCTCTAAGCTCCTACAATGAGCAGTTCTTC.

The chain is built from TRBV30 and TRBJ2-1; TRBD2 matches at 11 bases. This CDR3 comprises 18 residues. Unmatched junction bases numbered 14, after V lost 4 bases and J lost 3 bases. Germline CDR1 reads GTSNPN; CDR2 reads SVGIG (reference sequence). CDR3 nucleotides: TGTGCCTGGACTCAGACGCCCTTTAGCGGGAGGGACTACAATGAGCAGTTCTTC. This gives the protein CAWTQTPFSGRDYNEQFF.

V gene TRBV30 combines with J gene TRBJ2-1; TRBD2 matches 11 bases. Germline lookup yields CDR1 GTSNPN and CDR2 SVGIG (reference sequence). The ends lost 3 bases at V and 7 bases at J; junction bases unmatched: 2. This CDR3 has 13 residues. CDR3 amino acids: CAWRLAGVNEQFF. In nucleotides, the CDR3 is TGTGCCTGGAGACTAGCGGGAGTAAATGAGCAGTTCTTC.

V and J are TRBV28 and TRBJ2-1, with D unresolved. The ends were cut back, 3 bases at V and 8 bases at J, with 11 bases in the middle. The CDR3 is 13 residues long. Germline-derived CDR1 and CDR2 are MDHEN and SYDVKM. Here the CDR3 DNA reads TGTGCCAGCAGTTTCCCCCCCGGGTATGAGCAGTTCTTC. Its protein is CASSFPPGYEQFF.

The CDR3 sequence is CAWGGDSGPYEQYF. The CDR3 coding sequence is TGTGCCTGGGGAGGGGACAGCGGACCCTACGAGCAGTACTTC. The rearrangement links TRBV30 to TRBJ2-7, with a tentative D call TRBD1 (7 bases). V gave up 5 bases and J gave up 2 bases, with 16 bases separating them. The germline V gene has CDR1 GTSNPN and CDR2 SVGIG (reference sequence). This CDR3 is built from 14 residues.

The rearrangement uses TRBV28 and TRBJ1-5, with D unclear. Trimming stripped 3 bases from V and 6 bases from J, with 6 bases between. This CDR3 comprises 12 residues. Germline loops: CDR1 MDHEN, CDR2 SYDVKM. In nucleotides, the CDR3 is TGTGCCAGCAGTTTTTTAATTCAGCCCCAGCATTTT. This translates into CASSFLIQPQHF.

J is TRBJ1-2 and V is TRBV7-8; D perhaps matches TRBD1 (6 bases). Germline V lookup: CDR1 SGHVS, CDR2 FQNEAQ. V was shortened by 0 bases and J by 4 bases, with 9 bases between the two germline ends. The CDR3 covers 14 residues. The DNA for the CDR3 is TGTGCCAGCAGCTTAGCAGGGGGGGGCTATGGCTACACCTTC. Its translation is CASSLAGGGYGYTF.

The chain employs TRBV30 and TRBJ1-4; 7 bases align to TRBD1. The CDR3 loop spans 14 amino acids. With 0 bases clipped from V and 8 bases from J, the junction kept 6 bases outside the gene matches. Germline CDR1 is GTSNPN and CDR2 is SVGIG (reference sequence). The CDR3: CAWSVLGQNEKLFF. Here the CDR3 DNA reads TGTGCCTGGAGTGTACTGGGACAGAACGAAAAACTGTTTTTT. Complete variable domain (other parts from reference TRBV30 and TRBJ1-4): SQTIHQWPATLVQPVGSPLSLECTVEGTSNPNLYWYRQAAGRGLQLLFYSVGIGQISSEVPQNLSASRPQDRQFILSSKKLLLSDSGFYLCAWSVLGQNEKLFFGSGTQLSVL.

This clone was seen just once. The V gene is TRBV6-6, the J gene TRBJ1-2; 9 bases map to TRBD1. Germline CDR1 MNHNY, CDR2 SVGAGI (reference sequence). The CDR3 sequence is 13 residues long. Unmatched junction bases numbered 4, after V lost 6 bases and J lost 5 bases. CDR3 coding DNA: TGTGCCAGCAGACCGGGACAGGGATATGGCTACACCTTC. It specifies CASRPGQGYGYTF.

This clone turned up a few times. The rearrangement joins TRBV21-1 to TRBJ2-7. TRBV21-1 is classified as a pseudogene. The CDR3 is 16 amino acids. CDR3 amino acids: CASSKGPGPVSYEQYF. The DNA for the CDR3 is TGTGCCAGCAGCAAAGGACCGGGACCGGTCTCCTACGAGCAGTACTTC.

The chain carries TRBV20-1 and TRBJ2-1; no clear D gene. CDR1 and CDR2 from the germline V gene are DFQATT and SNEGSKA (reference sequence). This CDR3 region has 10 residues. V was shortened by 6 bases and J by 6 bases, with 6 bases between the two germline ends. As DNA, the CDR3 is TGCAGTGCCATTCTCAATGAGCAGTTCTTC. Translating gives CSAILNEQFF.

The V and J genes are TRBV25-1 and TRBJ1-1; D gene ambiguous. CDR1 is MGHDK, CDR2 SYGVNS, per germline. The CDR3 covers 13 residues. V was clipped by 4 bases and J by 0 bases, with 6 bases between them. CDR3 loop: CASSGSVNTEAFF. The DNA of the CDR3 is TGTGCCAGCAGTGGAAGCGTGAACACTGAAGCTTTCTTT.

V and J are TRBV28 and TRBJ1-4; 9 bases match TRBD1. Per germline, CDR1 MDHEN and CDR2 SYDVKM. V trimming: 6 bases; J trimming: 9 bases; junction bases outside the gene matches: 11. This CDR3 has 15 amino acids. The CDR3 DNA is TGTGCCAGCAGAGCCCCCTGGACAGGGGAAAAAAAACTGTTTTTT. Translated: CASRAPWTGEKKLFF.

The chain employs TRBV28 and TRBJ2-5, with unresolved D. Trimming cost V 5 bases and J 2 bases, with 3 bases left between them. This CDR3 is 11 amino acids long. Germline CDR1 is MDHEN and CDR2 is SYDVKM. CDR3 sequence reads: CASSGQETQYF. The CDR3 DNA sequence: TGTGCCAGCAGTGGGCAAGAGACCCAGTACTTC.

The V and J genes are TRBV29-1 and TRBJ1-2, with D uncertain. V was shortened by 3 bases and J by 4 bases, with 12 bases between the two germline ends. Germline assignment: CDR1 SQVTM and CDR2 ANQGSEA. The CDR3 runs 13 residues. The CDR3 bases are TGCAGCGTTGAGTTCAACCTCGGCTATGGCTACACCTTC. Translated: CSVEFNLGYGYTF.

The V and J genes are TRBV6-5 and TRBJ1-5, with D possibly matching TRBD1 (5 bases). The CDR3 runs to 13 residues. Trimming stripped 10 bases from V and 9 bases from J, with 19 bases between. CDR1 is MNHEY, CDR2 SVGAGI, per germline. CDR3 amino acids: CATRGLGQTPQHF. The DNA of the CDR3 is TGTGCCACCCGGGGTTTGGGGCAAACGCCCCAGCATTTT.

This chain links TRBV6-1 with TRBJ2-1, with TRBD1 matching over 10 bases. Trimming at V came to 2 bases and at J to 4 bases, leaving 8 bases not matched to a gene. Germline-derived CDR1 and CDR2 are MNHNS and SASEGT. This CDR3 region has 17 residues. The CDR3, as DNA: TGTGCCAGCAGTGAAAGGGGGGGACAGGGGCTTTACAATGAGCAGTTCTTC. It encodes CASSERGGQGLYNEQFF.

V gene TRBV28 combines with J gene TRBJ1-6, with a possible D match to TRBD1 (5 bases). The CDR3 length is 17 residues. Germline values: CDR1 MDHEN, CDR2 SYDVKM. Trimming took off 1 base at V and 6 bases at J, with 16 bases between the two ends. Here the CDR3 reads CASSLYLGQGLNSPLHF. The DNA for the CDR3 is TGTGCCAGCAGTTTATATTTAGGGCAGGGACTTAATTCACCCCTCCACTTT.

This clone occurred once. The genes are TRBV4-2 and TRBJ2-7, with a weak D call TRBD2 (6 bases). The CDR3 totals 14 residues. Looked up from germline, CDR1 is LGHNA and CDR2 is YNFKEQ. Trimming removed 2 bases from V and 4 bases from J, with 12 bases in between. DNA of the CDR3: TGTGCCAGCAGCCAATCCGGGAGTCGGTACGAGCAGTACTTC. Encoded protein: CASSQSGSRYEQYF.

The chain carries TRBV11-1 and TRBJ2-7; D may be TRBD2 (7 bases). The ends were cut back, 5 bases at V and 7 bases at J, with 21 bases in the middle. CDR1 and CDR2 (germline): SGHAT, FQDESV (reference sequence). The CDR3 extends over 15 amino acids. CDR3 in DNA: TGTGCCAGCAGCCCAGTACGCGGGGGCGCGGGGGAGCAGTACTTC. Translated, it gives CASSPVRGGAGEQYF.

The chain uses TRBV12-5 and TRBJ2-1; 7 nucleotides align to TRBD2. The length of the CDR3 is 21 residues. CDR1 is LGHNT and CDR2 is FRNRAP in the germline V gene. V lost 4 bases, J lost 0 bases, and 21 bases stayed unmatched. The CDR3 is CASGSDSSGTTTQSSYNEQFF. CDR3 nucleotide sequence: TGTGCTAGTGGTTCGGATAGCAGTGGGACTACTACACAGAGCTCCTACAATGAGCAGTTCTTC.

The chain links TRBV30 to TRBJ1-1; weak D call: TRBD1 (6 bases). The V gene lost 3 bases and the J gene lost 2 bases, with 16 bases spanning the gap. Germline V gene lookup returns CDR1 GTSNPN and CDR2 SVGIG (reference sequence). The CDR3 is 15 amino acids. DNA for the CDR3: TGTGCCTGGAGGAAACCTGGACAGATCAACACTGAAGCTTTCTTT. Protein sequence: CAWRKPGQINTEAFF.

The chain links TRBV4-2 to TRBJ2-5; D is unclear. Germline V gene data show CDR1 as LGHNA and CDR2 as YNFKEQ. The CDR3 length is 14 residues. V dropped 0 bases and J dropped 1 base, with 6 bases sitting between them. CDR3 DNA sequence: TGTGCCAGCAGCCAAGACCTTTTCCAAGAGACCCAGTACTTC. It translates to CASSQDLFQETQYF.

J is TRBJ1-1 and V is TRBV11-2; D not resolved. CDR3 length: 15 amino acids. CDR1 is SGHAT and CDR2 is FQNNGV in the germline V gene. Trimming pared 0 bases from V and 8 bases from J, leaving 16 bases between. The CDR3 sequence is CASSLEGLGGSEAFF. For the CDR3, the DNA is TGTGCCAGCAGCTTAGAAGGGCTGGGAGGGAGCGAAGCTTTCTTT. Full variable domain (remainder filled in from reference TRBV11-2 and TRBJ1-1): EAGVAQSPRYKIIEKRQSVAFWCNPISGHATLYWYQQILGQGPKLLIQFQNNGVVDDSQLPKDRFSAERLKGVDSTLKIQPAKLEDSAVYLCASSLEGLGGSEAFFGQGTRLTVV.

This chain uses TRBV4-3 with TRBJ1-2, with 7 bases identical to TRBD1. Germline CDR1 LGHNA, CDR2 YSLEER. V trimming: 1 base; J trimming: 7 bases; junction bases outside the gene matches: 9. The CDR3 length is 15 residues. CDR3 coding DNA: TGCGCCAGCAGCCAAGTCGGAGGGGGCGCGGGTGGCTACACCTTC. It yields the protein CASSQVGGGAGGYTF.

This chain connects TRBV7-2 to TRBJ2-2; 7 bases align to TRBD1. The CDR3 sequence is 16 residues long. With 5 bases clipped from V and 2 bases from J, the junction kept 8 bases outside the gene matches. The germline CDR1 and CDR2 sequences are SGHTA and FQGNSA. The CDR3 DNA sequence: TGTGCCAGCAGCACAGGGGCAGGAACAAACACCGGGGAGCTGTTTTTT. This encodes CASSTGAGTNTGELFF.

J is TRBJ2-2 and V is TRBV6-5; D is unclear. Germline CDR1 and CDR2: MNHEY and SVGAGI. This CDR3 contains 13 residues. Trimming stripped 3 bases from V and 11 bases from J, with 13 bases between. CDR3 sequence (DNA): TGTGCCAGCAGTTATTCGTCCCCAGGCGAGCTGTTTTTT. As protein: CASSYSSPGELFF.